This TCR beta chain comes out of a study of blood T cells in healthy people across ages. As to this clonotype: Antigen specificity is unknown. This may be a read error, as it is one base from a much larger clone.

There are 12 residues in the CDR3. The germline CDR1 and CDR2 sequences are ENHRY and SYGVKD. V was pared by 6 bases and J by 13 bases, with 16 bases between. Overall study results and limits: Any changes in expanded clonotypes were possibly confounded, as donor CMV status remained unknown.

Next came a second PCR, run for about 6 to 12 cycles, which used a sample-barcoded 5' primer along with a J-beta primer mix. TCRdb redid the calling of the 5' RACE reads with MiXCR, one entry per CDR3 protein. In the table there are roughly 1,500,000 distinct CDR3 sequences, about 31% of which are singletons. The sequence was obtained from a woman in her twenties or thirties in good health. V and J are TRBV10-3 and TRBJ2-4; a possible D gene is TRBD2 (5 bases). The specimen was blood. This CDR3 is CAIRFEGYGQYF. In nucleotides, the CDR3 is TGTGCCATCAGATTCGAGGGCTACGGGCAGTACTTC.